The next 21 T cell receptor beta chains were all read from a single sample in a study of T cells in Graves' hyperthyroidism and ophthalmopathy. Template material for amplifying TCR beta CDR3 regions consisted of RNA transcripts. First-round RT-PCR targeting the TCR CDR3 was performed with the HTBI primer set. Each CDR3 protein is one row after TCRdb ran MiXCR on the multiplex PCR reads. The data show approximately 330,000 distinct CDR3 sequences, about 20% seen once. The sample was blood. These receptors originate from a woman aged 45-60 years with Graves' hyperthyroidism.

This clonotype was detected many times. The chain couples TRBV20-1 to TRBJ2-7; 8 nucleotides align to TRBD2. The CDR3 is 16 residues long. V was pared by 0 bases and J by 2 bases, with 9 bases of the junction left unmatched. Germline assignment: CDR1 DFQATT and CDR2 SNEGSKA (reference sequence). CDR3 protein: CSARDGRGSWTYEQYF. In DNA, the CDR3 is TGCAGTGCTAGAGACGGGAGGGGAAGTTGGACCTACGAGCAGTACTTC.

This clonotype has at least ten counts. The V and J genes are TRBV28 and TRBJ2-3; D unresolved. Between the trimmed V and J ends, which lost 6 bases and 6 bases, there was a span of 16 bases. CDR1 is MDHEN and CDR2 is SYDVKM in the germline V gene. CDR3 length: 14 amino acids. The CDR3 here is CASSPPPAGDTQYF. The CDR3 bases are TGTGCCAGCAGCCCTCCCCCCGCAGGCGATACGCAGTATTTT.

This clonotype was detected many times. The chain has TRBV7-2 and TRBJ1-1, with 9 bases matching TRBD1. Germline CDR1 is SGHTA and CDR2 is FQGNSA. The CDR3 contains 13 residues. Trimming at V came to 5 bases and at J to 8 bases, leaving 6 bases not matched to a gene. The chain's CDR3 is CASSKTGGGEAFF. The CDR3 DNA reads TGTGCCAGCAGCAAGACAGGGGGTGGAGAAGCTTTCTTT.

The genes are TRBV29-1 and TRBJ1-2; a possible D gene is TRBD1 (6 bases). The V end was cut by 4 bases, the J end by 4 bases, with 10 bases between. Germline V gene lookup returns CDR1 SQVTM and CDR2 ANQGSEA. This CDR3 has 12 amino acids. CDR3 in DNA: TGCAGCGTTGTGGGGGCGGGCTATGGCTACACCTTC. It specifies CSVVGAGYGYTF.

On this clonotype: Relative to the germline gene, one junction end is altered; a read error may explain this. This chain uses TRBV6-5 with TRBJ1-2; tentatively, D is TRBD1 (6 bases). Germline loops: CDR1 MNHEY, CDR2 SVGAGI. The CDR3 runs to 15 residues. The CDR3 sequence is CASSDSPWGQTGYTF. The DNA for the CDR3 is TGTGCCAGCAGTGACTCTCCTTGGGGGCAGACCGGCTACACCTTC.

This clonotype occurred many times. The rearrangement joins TRBV7-3 to TRBJ2-1; D unclear. Germline values: CDR1 SGHTA, CDR2 FQGTGA. The CDR3 has 13 amino acids. Trimming took 0 bases from V and 5 from J, leaving 5 bases between them. Here the CDR3 DNA reads TGTGCCAGCAGCTTAACCCCCAACAATGAGCAGTTCTTC. Translating gives CASSLTPNNEQFF.

This clonotype was seen more than once but under ten times. This chain uses TRBV28 with TRBJ2-7; the match to TRBD1 covers 7 bases. Germline V lookup: CDR1 MDHEN, CDR2 SYDVKM. The CDR3 has 17 residues. The ends lost 3 bases at V and 2 bases at J; junction bases unmatched: 13. The CDR3 DNA reads TGTGCCAGCAGTTTCCTAACCACAGGGGTGATTCCCTACGAGCAGTACTTC. Its translation: CASSFLTTGVIPYEQYF. The whole variable domain, remainder taken from reference TRBV28 and TRBJ2-7, is DVKVTQSSRYLVKRTGEKVFLECVQDMDHENMFWYRQDPGLGLRLIYFSYDVKMKEKGDIPEGYSVSREKKERFSLILESASTNQTSMYLCASSFLTTGVIPYEQYFGPGTRLTVT.

The chain employs TRBV24-1 and TRBJ2-1, with 7 bases identical to TRBD2. The CDR3 contains 11 residues. The V gene's germline CDR1 is KGHDR and CDR2 SFDVKD. Losses at the gene ends were 9 bases for V and 8 bases for J; bases not matched to a gene: 3. The CDR3 DNA reads TGTGCCACCCGGGCGGGGGATGAGCAGTTCTTC. The encoded protein is CATRAGDEQFF.

The chain carries TRBV4-1 and TRBJ2-1, with 7 nucleotides matching TRBD2. V lost 1 base to trimming and J lost 7 bases; unmatched junction nucleotides: 10. This CDR3 is 16 amino acids long. Germline CDR1 is MGHRA and CDR2 is YSYEKL. In nucleotides, the CDR3 is TGCGCCAGCAGCCAAGGGGACGGGACTATATGGAATGAGCAGTTCTTC. As protein: CASSQGDGTIWNEQFF.

This clonotype was recorded only once. The V and J genes are TRBV3-1 and TRBJ2-7; TRBD2 matches at 7 bases. The V and J ends lost 0 bases and 0 bases, in that order; junction bases with no gene match: 17. Germline CDR1 reads LGHDT; CDR2 reads YNNKEL (reference sequence). This CDR3 is 20 amino acids long. CDR3 amino acids: CASSQERAFWGREHSYEQYF. In DNA form, the CDR3 reads TGTGCCAGCAGCCAAGAAAGGGCCTTTTGGGGGAGGGAGCACTCCTACGAGCAGTACTTC.

This clonotype was counted at least ten times. The J gene is TRBJ1-1, the V gene TRBV11-3, with a weak D call TRBD1 (5 bases). CDR1 is SGHNT and CDR2 is YENEEA in the germline V gene. The CDR3 sequence is 13 residues long. Between the trimmed V and J ends, which lost 6 bases and 1 base, there was a span of 9 bases. The CDR3, as DNA: TGTGCCAGCAGTCCGGACACGAACACTGAAGCTTTCTTT. Amino acid sequence: CASSPDTNTEAFF.

This clonotype was picked up many times. The V and J genes are TRBV28 and TRBJ2-1; the D gene is possibly TRBD2 (5 bases). V lost 5 bases to trimming and J lost 5 bases, with 22 bases between them. Germline V gene lookup returns CDR1 MDHEN and CDR2 SYDVKM. The CDR3 runs to 17 residues. CDR3 protein: CASSNPLSVQAHNEQFF. The DNA for the CDR3 is TGTGCCAGCAGTAACCCCCTTAGCGTCCAGGCGCACAATGAGCAGTTCTTC. The whole variable domain, filled in from reference TRBV28 and TRBJ2-1, reads DVKVTQSSRYLVKRTGEKVFLECVQDMDHENMFWYRQDPGLGLRLIYFSYDVKMKEKGDIPEGYSVSREKKERFSLILESASTNQTSMYLCASSNPLSVQAHNEQFFGPGTRLTVL.

The J gene is TRBJ1-1, the V gene TRBV24-1; 7 bases fit TRBD1. The CDR3 loop spans 13 amino acids. V lost 1 base to trimming and J lost 8 bases; unmatched junction nucleotides: 3. Germline CDR1 is KGHDR and CDR2 is SFDVKD. CDR3 residues: CATSDLPGQEAFF. The CDR3 region has the DNA TGTGCCACCAGTGATTTACCGGGACAGGAAGCTTTCTTT.

There are a few counts of this clonotype. This rearrangement joins TRBV27 to TRBJ2-3; D unresolved. The CDR3 totals 13 residues. Germline CDR1 MNHEY, CDR2 SMNVEV (reference sequence). V was shortened by 3 bases and J by 1 base, with 5 bases between the two germline ends. CDR3 DNA sequence: TGTGCCAGCAGTTTCTATCGCACAGATACGCAGTATTTT. Its translation: CASSFYRTDTQYF.

This clonotype has a handful of counts. This chain joins TRBV5-1 and TRBJ2-5; D not certain. Per germline, CDR1 SGHRS and CDR2 YFSETQ. V lost 0 bases and J 1 base, leaving 7 bases between the germline ends. The CDR3 covers 14 residues. The CDR3 nucleotides read TGCGCCAGCAGCTTGGTTGGAGTCCAAGAGACCCAGTACTTC. This translates into CASSLVGVQETQYF.

This clonotype was counted once. The chain is built from TRBV28 and TRBJ2-3, with TRBD2 matching 10 bases. V shed 9 bases, J shed 2 bases, and the junction held 11 bases outside the gene matches. In germline, CDR1 is MDHEN, CDR2 SYDVKM. The CDR3 runs 16 residues. The CDR3 is CASSSGSLVDTDTQYF. CDR3 nucleotide sequence: TGTGCCAGTTCTAGCGGGAGCCTGGTCGACACAGATACGCAGTATTTT.

The chain recombines TRBV3-1 with TRBJ1-6; 9 positions match TRBD1. In germline, CDR1 is LGHDT, CDR2 YNNKEL (reference sequence). Unmatched junction bases numbered 4, after V lost 2 bases and J lost 8 bases. The CDR3 totals 15 residues. As DNA, the CDR3 is TGTGCCAGCAGCCAAAACGGACAGGGGTATTCACCCCTCCACTTT. Amino acid sequence: CASSQNGQGYSPLHF. Variable domain in full (rest from reference TRBV3-1 and TRBJ1-6): DTAVSQTPKYLVTQMGNDKSIKCEQNLGHDTMYWYKQDSKKFLKIMFSYNNKELIINETVPNRFSPKSPDKAHLNLHINSLELGDSAVYFCASSQNGQGYSPLHFGNGTRLTVT.

Comments on this clonotype: A read error is possible here, since a much larger clone lies one base away. The chain links TRBV27 to TRBJ1-5; D not resolved. This CDR3 is 13 amino acids long. V shed 3 bases and J shed 5 bases, with 8 bases lying between them. From germline, CDR1 is MNHEY and CDR2 SMNVEV (reference sequence). CDR3 protein: CASSFRSYQPQHF. DNA for the CDR3: TGTGCCAGCAGTTTTCGGTCGTATCAGCCCCAGCATTTT.

This clonotype was counted once. This may arise from a read error, as a much more abundant clone is one base away. The chain carries TRBV6-2 or TRBV6-3 and TRBJ1-2; the D gene is possibly TRBD1 (6 bases). CDR1 and CDR2 (germline): MNHEY, SVGEGT. CDR3 length: 15 amino acids. This chain's CDR3 is CASSQTNRDIYGCTF. The CDR3 DNA is TGTGCCAGCAGTCAAACAAACAGGGATATTTATGGCTGCACCTTC.

The rearrangement uses TRBV28 and TRBJ2-2; D is ambiguous. Germline assignment: CDR1 MDHEN and CDR2 SYDVKM. Trimming cost V 3 bases and J 6 bases, with 5 bases left between them. The CDR3 is 12 amino acids. This CDR3 is CASSFSSGELFF. The CDR3 DNA sequence: TGTGCCAGCAGTTTCTCTTCCGGGGAGCTGTTTTTT.

J is TRBJ2-7 and V is TRBV7-9, with 11 bases aligning to TRBD1. J gave up 5 bases and V 3 bases, and 3 bases lay outside the gene matches. CDR1 and CDR2 from the germline V gene are SEHNR and FQNEAQ (reference sequence). The CDR3 contains 14 residues. This chain's CDR3 is CASSFGTGGDEQYF. The CDR3 coding sequence is TGTGCCAGCAGCTTCGGGACAGGGGGAGACGAGCAGTACTTC.